This T cell receptor (beta chain) was documented in a study of blood T cell repertoires in COVID-19. At the level of the study: Specimens from acute and convalescent COVID-19 originated in the United States, Italy and Spain.

Sequencing used immunoSEQ multiplex PCR; TCRdb keeps in-frame clones, though not all of them. This sample carries around 42,000 clones, around 77% of them seen once, and the ten largest clones take 30% to 40%. Germline V gene lookup returns CDR1 MNHEY and CDR2 SVGEGT. There are 16 residues in the CDR3. As concerns this clone: The germline gene is not matched at one end of the junction; a read error may be the cause. Other DNA sequences in this sample translate to the same CDR3.

This TCR was recovered from a man older than 75 with active or convalescent COVID-19. Sequencing input: peripheral blood. The rearrangement joins TRBV6-2 or TRBV6-3 to TRBJ2-2; 8 nucleotides align to TRBD1. The CDR3 loop is CASSYWTGWTTGELFF. The CDR3, as DNA: TGTGCCAGCAGCTACTGGACAGGGTGGACCACCGGGGAGCTGTTTTTT.